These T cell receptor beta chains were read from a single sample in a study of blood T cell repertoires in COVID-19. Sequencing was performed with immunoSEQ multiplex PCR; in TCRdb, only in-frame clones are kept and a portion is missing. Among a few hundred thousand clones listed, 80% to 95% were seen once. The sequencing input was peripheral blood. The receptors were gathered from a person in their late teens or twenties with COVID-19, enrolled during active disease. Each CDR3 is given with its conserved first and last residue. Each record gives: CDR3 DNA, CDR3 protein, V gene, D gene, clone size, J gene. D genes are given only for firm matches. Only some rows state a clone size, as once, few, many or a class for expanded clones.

TGTGCCAGCAGCCAAGCCGGCAGGGGTTACACTGAAGCTTTCTTT,CASSQAGRGYTEAFF,TRBV3-1/TRBV3-2,.,.,TRBJ1-1
TGTGCCAGCAGTTTAAGCGGGGAGCAGTTCTTC,CASSLSGEQFF,TRBV2,.,.,TRBJ2-1
TGTGCCAGCAGGGGTTCGACAACTAGCACAGATACGCAGTATTTT,CASRGSTTSTDTQYF,TRBV27,.,.,TRBJ2-3
TGTGCCATCAGTGACCCCGCGGGACTAGGGACCACAGATACGCAGTATTTT,CAISDPAGLGTTDTQYF,TRBV10-3,TRBD2,.,TRBJ2-3
TGTGCCAGTAGTACCCGACAGGGGATCTCACCCCTCCACTTT,CASSTRQGISPLHF,TRBV19,TRBD1,.,TRBJ1-6
TGTGCCAGCAGCTCTGGCCCTTCAGGGATCTGGGAGACCCAGTACTTC,CASSSGPSGIWETQYF,TRBV21-1,.,.,TRBJ2-5
TGTGCCAGCAGTTTAAAGCGGGAGGGCTACGAGCAGTACTTC,CASSLKREGYEQYF,TRBV27,TRBD2,.,TRBJ2-7
TGTGCCAGCAGCTTAACAGGGGTGTTAGGTGAAAAACTGTTTTTT,CASSLTGVLGEKLFF,TRBV5-5,TRBD1,.,TRBJ1-4
TGTGCCAGCAGCCCTCCGGGACAGGGGAACACCGGGGAGCTGTTTTTT,CASSPPGQGNTGELFF,TRBV9,TRBD1,.,TRBJ2-2
TGTGCCACCAGTGGGAAGGGGGGGTCCTACAATGAGCAGTTCTTC,CATSGKGGSYNEQFF,TRBV24-1,.,.,TRBJ2-1
TGTGCCAGCAGCGGACAGCTCTATAGCAATCAGCCCCAGCATTTT,CASSGQLYSNQPQHF,TRBV2,.,once,TRBJ1-5
TGTGCCAGCAGCCGCCAACAGGGGAGGTACGAGCAGTACTTC,CASSRQQGRYEQYF,TRBV28,.,.,TRBJ2-7
TGTGCCAGCAGCTATAACGGGGGTAGCTCCTACGAGCAGTACTTC,CASSYNGGSSYEQYF,TRBV7-2,.,.,TRBJ2-7
TGTGCCAGCAGCGCCGATTGGACTAGCGGGGCCCCAACCATCTACAATGAGCAGTTCTTC,CASSADWTSGAPTIYNEQFF,TRBV9,TRBD2,.,TRBJ2-1
TGTGCCAGCAGTGACCGGTCCCGAAACACCATATATTTT,CASSDRSRNTIYF,TRBV6-1,.,once,TRBJ1-3
TGTGCCACCAAACTCAGGGCCCCGAATGAAAAACTGTTTTTT,CATKLRAPNEKLFF,TRBV7-8,.,.,TRBJ1-4
TGTGCCAGCAGTTTACAGGGGGAATGGACTGAAGCTTTCTTT,CASSLQGEWTEAFF,TRBV2,TRBD1,.,TRBJ1-1
TGTGCCAGCAGCGTAGGGGACAGTCGGCTGTTTTTT,CASSVGDSRLFF,TRBV9,TRBD1,once,TRBJ1-4
TGCGCCAGCAGCCAGGACTATATCGTGGGCACAGATACGCAGTATTTT,CASSQDYIVGTDTQYF,TRBV4-1,.,.,TRBJ2-3
TGTGCCAGCAGCTTACGGCCGCGGGGACAGGGTGTAGGCACTGAAGCTTTCTTT,CASSLRPRGQGVGTEAFF,TRBV7-9,TRBD1,once,TRBJ1-1
TGTGCCAGCAGTGGCCGAGCGGGGCAAGAGACCCAGTACTTC,CASSGRAGQETQYF,TRBV2,TRBD2,.,TRBJ2-5
TGTGCCAGCAGTTACGGGGGACAGGGGAGGACTGAAGCTTTCTTT,CASSYGGQGRTEAFF,TRBV6-2/TRBV6-3,TRBD1,once,TRBJ1-1
TGTGCCAGCAACACTGGTGAGGTCGCCCTCCACTTT,CASNTGEVALHF,TRBV28,.,.,TRBJ1-6
TGTGCCAGCACCCTCGGGACAGGGGGCACCGGGGAGCTGTTTTTT,CASTLGTGGTGELFF,TRBV7-3,TRBD1,.,TRBJ2-2
TGTGCCAGCAGTTCATCCGGGGGTTACACAGATACGCAGTATTTT,CASSSSGGYTDTQYF,TRBV28,.,.,TRBJ2-3
TGTGCCACCCGACAGGGTGCTAATGAAAAACTGTTTTTT,CATRQGANEKLFF,TRBV28,TRBD1,.,TRBJ1-4
TGTGCCAGCAGCTTGGGACTAGCGGTTGCGAATGAGCAGTTCTTC,CASSLGLAVANEQFF,TRBV7-2,TRBD2,.,TRBJ2-1
TGTGCCAGCAGTTCGACTAGCGGGAATTACAATGAGCAGTTCTTC,CASSSTSGNYNEQFF,TRBV28,TRBD2,.,TRBJ2-1
TGTGCCAGCAGCCTCTTAGCGAGCACGCAGTATTTT,CASSLLASTQYF,TRBV7-2,.,.,TRBJ2-3
TGTGCCAGCAGCTGGGGCTTTGGCACTGAAGCTTTCTTT,CASSWGFGTEAFF,TRBV7-8,.,.,TRBJ1-1
TGTGCCAGCAGTTTCGGTACGGGTCAGCCCCAGCATTTT,CASSFGTGQPQHF,TRBV27,.,.,TRBJ1-5
TGTGCCAGCAGTCCGCTGCGCTCCTCGAGGGAGTTCTTC,CASSPLRSSREFF,TRBV12-3/TRBV12-4,.,.,TRBJ2-1
TGTGCCAGCAGTTCTGACAGGGCCACGAACACCGGGGAGCTGTTTTTT,CASSSDRATNTGELFF,TRBV6-5,TRBD1,.,TRBJ2-2